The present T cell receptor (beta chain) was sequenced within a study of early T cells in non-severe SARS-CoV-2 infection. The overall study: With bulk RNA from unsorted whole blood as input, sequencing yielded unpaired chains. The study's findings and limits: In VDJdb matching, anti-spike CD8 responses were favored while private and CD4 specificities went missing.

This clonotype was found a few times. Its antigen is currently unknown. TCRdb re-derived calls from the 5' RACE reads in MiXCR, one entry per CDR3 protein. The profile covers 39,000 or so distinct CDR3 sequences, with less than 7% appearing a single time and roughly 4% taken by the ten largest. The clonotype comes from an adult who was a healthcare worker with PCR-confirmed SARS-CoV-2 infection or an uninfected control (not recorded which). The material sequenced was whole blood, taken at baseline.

This CDR3 is CSVGGPGQLNTEAFF. The CDR3 nucleotides are TGCAGCGTTGGGGGCCCGGGACAGTTGAACACTGAAGCTTTCTTT. The rearrangement joins TRBV29-1 to TRBJ1-1; 7 bases agree with TRBD1. The CDR3 consists of 15 residues. The germline CDR1 and CDR2 sequences are SQVTM and ANQGSEA. J was trimmed by 0 bases and V by 4 bases; bases with no gene match: 8.